This T cell receptor (beta chain) stems from a study of T-cell reconstitution after alpha-beta-depleted transplantation in children. CDR1 MGHRA and CDR2 YSYEKL come from the germline V gene. The CDR3 sequence is 17 residues long. V dropped 2 bases and J dropped 5; count of bases not matched to a gene: 13. This clonotype was seen at least ten times. A TCRbeta library incorporating unique molecular identifiers was prepared. Using its own MiXCR run on the PCR reads, TCRdb lists one record per CDR3 protein. Of 700,000 to 850,000 distinct CDR3 sequences listed, 15% to 20% are singletons. The sample in question was PBMCs, mostly from graft donor cells, obtained 360 days after TCRalphabeta/CD19-depleted stem cell transplant. The chain links TRBV4-1 to TRBJ2-7, with 9 bases lining up with TRBD2. The receptor was isolated from a male patient aged 10 to 17 who had a stem cell transplant for acute lymphoblastic leukemia, so the T cells may come from the graft donor. The CDR3 protein is CASSQLLAGVGGNEQYF. CDR3 nucleotide sequence: TGCGCCAGCAGCCAACTATTAGCGGGAGTAGGGGGAAACGAGCAGTACTTC.